What follows are 31 T cell receptor beta chains derived from one specimen sequenced in a study of identical twins. TCRdb re-derived calls from the 5' RACE reads in MiXCR, one entry per CDR3 protein. This table holds 1.5 million or so distinct CDR3 sequences, roughly a third found once. The sequenced material came from cord blood. These receptors originate from a newborn girl in good health.

The rearrangement uses TRBV28 and TRBJ1-2, with 8 bases that match TRBD1. Germline V gene lookup returns CDR1 MDHEN and CDR2 SYDVKM. The CDR3 totals 16 residues. The junction had 7 bases not matched to a gene; V was cut back by 3 bases and J by 1 base. The DNA for the CDR3 is TGTGCCAGCAGTTTTTTGGTCGGACAGGGTAACTATGGCTACACCTTC. Translating it yields CASSFLVGQGNYGYTF.

In this sample, this clonotype turned up a few times. J is TRBJ2-1 and V is TRBV14, with D perhaps TRBD1 or TRBD2 (5 bases each). Deletions cut 3 bases from V and 2 bases from J, with 14 bases between. Germline lookup yields CDR1 SGHDN and CDR2 FVKESK. This CDR3 region has 16 residues. The CDR3 loop reads CASSHLRDLPYNEQFF. The CDR3 DNA reads as TGTGCCAGCAGCCACCTCCGGGACCTCCCCTACAATGAGCAGTTCTTC. Together with reference TRBV14 and TRBJ2-1, the CDR3 gives the full variable domain: EAGVTQFPSHSVIEKGQTVTLRCDPISGHDNLYWYRRVMGKEIKFLLHFVKESKQDESGMPNNRFLAERTGGTYSTLKVQPAELEDSGVYFCASSHLRDLPYNEQFFGPGTRLTVL.

This clonotype was detected only a few times. The chain carries TRBV10-3 and TRBJ2-1; D unclear. This CDR3 region has 16 residues. Trimming took 4 bases from V and 3 from J, leaving 16 bases between them. Germline values: CDR1 ENHRY, CDR2 SYGVKD. The CDR3 DNA follows: TGTGCCATCAGTGGGCCCGCCTTCGTCCTCTACAATGAGCAGTTCTTC. Translated, it gives CAISGPAFVLYNEQFF.

With regard to this clonotype: The CDR3 end shows no conserved phenylalanine or tryptophan, and so a read error is likely. Written as DNA, the CDR3 is TGTGCCATCAGGCCGGGGGTTGAGGGGCCCCAGCATTGT. Translation gives CAIRPGVEGPQHC. The chain is built from TRBV10-3 and TRBJ1-5, with D possibly TRBD1 on 5 matching bases. Germline values: CDR1 ENHRY, CDR2 SYGVKD. The CDR3 has 13 residues. Deletions cut 6 bases from V and 9 bases from J, with 15 bases between.

The gene calls are TRBV7-2 and TRBJ2-7, with D perhaps TRBD2 (6 bases). The assigned J gene may be wrong: the sequence end matches TRBJ2-5 better. Germline V gene sequence: CDR1 SGHTA, CDR2 FQGNSA. The CDR3 covers 16 residues. The CDR3 sequence: CASSLSGGAGRRTQYF. The CDR3 DNA sequence: TGTGCCAGCAGCTTAAGCGGAGGGGCCGGTCGTAGGACCCAGTACTTC.

Worth noting for this clonotype: A much bigger clone sits one base away, suggesting this may be a read error. The chain links TRBV2 to TRBJ2-6; no firm D call. Germline loops: CDR1 SNHLY, CDR2 FYNNEI. This CDR3 has 14 amino acids. The CDR3 DNA sequence: TGTGCCAGCAGTGTGGGGTCTGGGGTCAACGTCCTGACTTTC. Amino acids: CASSVGSGVNVLTF.

The chain has TRBV20-1 and TRBJ2-1; perhaps TRBD1 as D (6 bases). Trimming pared 4 bases from V and 5 bases from J, leaving 15 bases between. In germline, CDR1 is DFQATT, CDR2 SNEGSKA (reference sequence). CDR3 size: 14 residues. The CDR3 region is CSAIIRGTHNEQFF. For the CDR3, the DNA is TGCAGTGCTATAATCAGGGGAACCCACAATGAGCAGTTCTTC.

This clonotype was seen a handful of times. The chain has TRBV6-1 and TRBJ2-3, with D perhaps TRBD1 (6 bases). The germline V and J ends were trimmed by 6 bases and 0 bases, with 10 bases remaining between them. Germline CDR1 MNHNS, CDR2 SASEGT. This CDR3 contains 14 residues. The DNA of the CDR3 is TGTGCCAGCAGGCAAGGACAGAGCACAGATACGCAGTATTTT. Translation gives CASRQGQSTDTQYF.

The rearrangement links TRBV20-1 to TRBJ1-2; D is possibly TRBD1 (5 bases). The CDR3 loop spans 13 amino acids. Trimming took off 6 bases at V and 4 bases at J, with 15 bases between the two ends. Germline V gene sequence: CDR1 DFQATT, CDR2 SNEGSKA (reference sequence). This chain's CDR3 is CSARTGTFYGYTF. The CDR3 DNA sequence: TGCAGTGCGCGGACCGGGACTTTCTATGGCTACACCTTC.

The rearrangement uses TRBV20-1 and TRBJ2-1; no clear D. The V end lost 5 bases, the J end lost 0 bases, and 11 bases lay between the germline ends. CDR1 and CDR2 from the germline V gene are DFQATT and SNEGSKA (reference sequence). This CDR3 is built from 14 residues. Here the CDR3 DNA reads TGCAGTGCTCCCCGGATGGTCTCCTACAATGAGCAGTTCTTC. Translating gives CSAPRMVSYNEQFF.

The V and J genes are TRBV27 and TRBJ2-5; 14 nucleotides agree with TRBD2. The DNA end favors TRBJ2-7, so the J call may be wrong. The CDR3 is made up of 16 amino acids. The V gene's germline CDR1 is MNHEY and CDR2 SMNVEV (reference sequence). CDR3 in amino acids: CASSRGTSGGTYEQYF. In DNA form, the CDR3 reads TGTGCCAGCAGTCGGGGGACTAGCGGGGGCACCTACGAGCAGTACTTC.

In its sample, this clonotype was seen a few times. V is TRBV6-2 or TRBV6-3 and J is TRBJ1-5; unclear D gene. Between the trimmed V and J ends, which lost 2 bases and 0 bases, there was a span of 5 bases. The germline CDR1 and CDR2 sequences are MNHEY and SVGEGT. CDR3 size: 14 residues. The CDR3 DNA follows: TGTGCCAGCAGTTACCTGTATAGCAATCAGCCCCAGCATTTT. This gives the protein CASSYLYSNQPQHF.

The genes are TRBV28 and TRBJ2-7, with 10 positions matching TRBD1. Germline V lookup: CDR1 MDHEN, CDR2 SYDVKM. V shed 2 bases and J 3 bases; nucleotides not matched to a gene: 4. CDR3 length equals 15 residues. The CDR3 sequence is CASSLPDRGRYEQYF. CDR3 DNA: TGTGCCAGCAGTTTACCCGACAGGGGGCGCTACGAGCAGTACTTC.

The chain is built from TRBV20-1 and TRBJ2-1; D is perhaps TRBD2 (6 bases). Trimming took 4 bases from V and 3 from J, leaving 16 bases between them. CDR1 is DFQATT and CDR2 is SNEGSKA in the germline V gene (reference sequence). The CDR3 has 15 amino acids. The CDR3 DNA sequence: TGCAGTGCTACCGCGGGTTGGCGGGACTACAATGAGCAGTTCTTC. It translates to CSATAGWRDYNEQFF.

V and J are TRBV4-2 and TRBJ1-3, with TRBD1 as a possible D gene (5 bases). V lost 2 bases to trimming and J lost 4 bases, with 12 bases between them. The CDR3 sequence is 15 residues long. Germline V CDR1 and CDR2: LGHNA, YNFKEQ. The CDR3 coding sequence is TGTGCCAGCAGCCAACAAGACAGCATAGGAAACACCATATATTTT. Amino acids: CASSQQDSIGNTIYF.

V and J are TRBV9 and TRBJ1-1; tentative D call: TRBD1 (5 bases). Deletions cut 6 bases from V and 0 bases from J, with 9 bases between. CDR1 and CDR2 from the germline V gene are SGDLS and YYNGEE. CDR3 length equals 13 residues. DNA of the CDR3: TGTGCCAGCACGGAGGGGATGAACACTGAAGCTTTCTTT. It codes for CASTEGMNTEAFF.

This chain links TRBV20-1 with TRBJ2-6, with D perhaps assigned TRBD1 or TRBD2 (5 bases each). Between the trimmed V and J ends, which lost 1 base and 2 bases, there was a span of 12 bases. Germline-derived CDR1 and CDR2 are DFQATT and SNEGSKA (reference sequence). The CDR3 is 16 amino acids. In DNA form, the CDR3 reads TGCAGTGCTAGAGGGACACGACTAACTGGGGCCAACGTCCTGACTTTC. Amino acid sequence: CSARGTRLTGANVLTF.

The chain is built from TRBV7-2 and TRBJ2-3, with D possibly being TRBD1 (5 bases). Germline-derived CDR1 and CDR2 are SGHTA and FQGNSA. This CDR3 spans 13 amino acids. V lost 7 bases to trimming and J lost 4 bases, with 12 bases between them. This CDR3 reads CASTKGVPDTQYF. The CDR3 nucleotides are TGTGCCAGCACCAAAGGGGTCCCAGATACGCAGTATTTT.

The genes are TRBV7-6 and TRBJ2-3, with 10 nucleotides matching TRBD2. The CDR3 has 20 amino acids. The germline V gene encodes CDR1 SGHVS and CDR2 FNYEAQ. V gave up 3 bases and J gave up 3 bases; unmatched junction bases: 18. The CDR3 sequence: CASSFFFNRQRGGRTDTQYF. In DNA form, the CDR3 reads TGTGCCAGCAGCTTTTTTTTTAACCGGCAGCGGGGGGGCCGGACAGATACGCAGTATTTT.

The V and J genes are TRBV20-1 and TRBJ2-5; D may be TRBD1 or TRBD2 (5 bases each). The CDR3 spans 12 residues. V gave up 3 bases and J gave up 3 bases, with 8 bases separating them. From germline, CDR1 is DFQATT and CDR2 SNEGSKA (reference sequence). The CDR3 DNA sequence: TGCAGTGCTAGTCTGGGGGAAGAGACCCAGTACTTC. Translation: CSASLGEETQYF.

As for this clonotype: Compared with germline, one end of the junction differs, possibly owing to a read error. The V and J genes are TRBV7-8 and TRBJ1-4; no clear D gene. CDR3 length equals 13 residues. Looked up from germline, CDR1 is SGHVS and CDR2 is FQNEAQ. CDR3 sequence: CTSSLAPGEKLFF. The CDR3 DNA reads as TGTACCAGCAGCTTAGCCCCGGGGGAAAAACTGTTTTTT.

The chain has TRBV29-1 and TRBJ1-2; 8 bases line up with TRBD1. Germline lookup yields CDR1 SQVTM and CDR2 ANQGSEA. V dropped 3 bases and J dropped 7; count of bases not matched to a gene: 7. The CDR3 loop spans 13 amino acids. The DNA of the CDR3 is TGCAGCGTTGAGGCTCCAGGGGGCTGTGGCTACACCTTC. Its protein is CSVEAPGGCGYTF.

V usage is TRBV7-6 and J usage is TRBJ2-1; 13 bases are a match to TRBD2. After removal of 2 bases from V and 4 bases from J, the junction contained 8 bases not matched to a gene. The length of the CDR3 is 18 residues. Germline CDR1 reads SGHVS; CDR2 reads FNYEAQ. The chain's CDR3 is CASSLQRLAGGLYNEQFF. CDR3 in DNA: TGTGCCAGCAGCTTACAGCGACTAGCGGGGGGCCTATACAATGAGCAGTTCTTC.

This clonotype came up many times. V and J are TRBV2 and TRBJ2-1; D not certain. The CDR3 runs to 12 residues. V lost 7 bases and J 6 bases, leaving 10 bases between the germline ends. Germline loops: CDR1 SNHLY, CDR2 FYNNEI. The DNA for the CDR3 is TGTGCCAGCACTCCCCTCCGCAATGAGCAGTTCTTC. Protein product: CASTPLRNEQFF.

Many counts were recorded for this clonotype. The chain uses TRBV12-3 or TRBV12-4 and TRBJ1-2; a possible D gene is TRBD1 (6 bases). CDR3 length equals 17 residues. V shed 2 bases and J shed 4 bases, with 20 bases lying between them. CDR3 residues: CASSLLRDKDSSYGYTF. For the CDR3, the DNA is TGTGCCAGCAGTTTACTTAGGGACAAGGACAGTAGCTATGGCTACACCTTC.

V gene TRBV20-1 combines with J gene TRBJ1-6; 7 nucleotides line up with TRBD1. This CDR3 contains 15 residues. Germline V gene lookup returns CDR1 DFQATT and CDR2 SNEGSKA (reference sequence). Unmatched junction bases numbered 8, after V lost 2 bases and J lost 7 bases. CDR3 loop: CSARKGAQGNSPLHF. CDR3 sequence (DNA): TGCAGTGCTAGAAAGGGGGCGCAAGGGAATTCACCCCTCCACTTT.

The V gene is TRBV27, the J gene TRBJ2-1; 13 bases line up with TRBD2. The CDR3 sequence is 19 residues long. Germline CDR1 MNHEY, CDR2 SMNVEV (reference sequence). V dropped 6 bases and J dropped 6; count of bases not matched to a gene: 17. The CDR3 sequence: CASSLRTSGRWTPPNEQFF. CDR3 bases: TGTGCCAGCAGCCTTAGGACTAGCGGGAGATGGACCCCCCCCAATGAGCAGTTCTTC.

The chain uses TRBV9 and TRBJ1-2; D might be TRBD1 (5 bases). V lost 0 bases, J lost 3 bases, and 9 bases lay in between. This CDR3 spans 14 amino acids. Germline CDR1 is SGDLS and CDR2 is YYNGEE. The DNA of the CDR3 is TGTGCCAGCAGCGTAGCTCAAGGGGACTATGGCTACACCTTC. It encodes CASSVAQGDYGYTF.

This clonotype was counted at least ten times. The gene calls are TRBV20-1 and TRBJ1-2, with D perhaps TRBD1 (5 bases). Germline V gives CDR1 DFQATT, CDR2 SNEGSKA (reference sequence). The CDR3 covers 14 residues. V shed 3 bases and J shed 0 bases, with 11 bases lying between them. The CDR3 DNA is TGCAGTGCTAGCCCGGGACGGACTAACTATGGCTACACCTTC. It translates to CSASPGRTNYGYTF.

The J gene is TRBJ2-5, the V gene TRBV20-1, with 12 bases lining up with TRBD2. The V gene's germline CDR1 is DFQATT and CDR2 SNEGSKA (reference sequence). V dropped 3 bases and J dropped 3; count of bases not matched to a gene: 5. The length of the CDR3 is 15 residues. The CDR3 nucleotides are TGCAGTGCTAGGAGGGCTAGCGGGAGGGAAGAGACCCAGTACTTC. Translated, it gives CSARRASGREETQYF.

CDR3 nucleotide sequence: TGTGCCAGCTACACTTTCGGGACAGCCTATGGCTACACCTTC. It is translated as CASYTFGTAYGYTF. The chain employs TRBV6-2 or TRBV6-3 and TRBJ1-2; TRBD1 matches at 7 bases. The CDR3 is 14 amino acids. The germline CDR1 and CDR2 sequences are MNHEY and SVGEGT. J lost 4 bases, V lost 8 bases, and 10 bases had no gene match.